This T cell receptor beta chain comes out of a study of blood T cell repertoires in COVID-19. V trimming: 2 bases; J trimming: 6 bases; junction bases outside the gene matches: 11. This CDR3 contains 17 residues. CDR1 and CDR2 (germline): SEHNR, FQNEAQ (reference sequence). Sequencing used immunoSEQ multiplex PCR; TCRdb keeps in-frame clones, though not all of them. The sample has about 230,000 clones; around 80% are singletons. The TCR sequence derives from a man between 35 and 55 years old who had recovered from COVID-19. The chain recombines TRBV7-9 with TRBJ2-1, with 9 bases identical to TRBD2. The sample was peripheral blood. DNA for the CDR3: TGTGCCAGCAGCTTACAGATTAGCGGGGGTGTAGGCAATGAGCAGTTCTTC. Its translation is CASSLQISGGVGNEQFF.